This T cell receptor (beta chain) was sequenced during a study of shared clonotypes between healthy human individuals. The germline V gene has CDR1 SGHAT and CDR2 FQNNGV. V was clipped by 1 base and J by 2 bases; unmatched bases: 5. The CDR3 has 15 residues. Sequenced by immunoSEQ multiplex PCR; TCRdb stores in-frame clones only, minus some. This table holds some 2,000,000 clones, around 95% found once. Sequencing input: naive CD4+ T cells sorted from blood. Subset in this sample: CD45RA+ positively selected. The receptor was isolated from a man aged 18 to 30 in good health. This chain connects TRBV11-2 to TRBJ2-7, with TRBD2 matching over 7 bases. CDR3 sequence: CASSLASGSPYEQYF. As DNA, the CDR3 is TGTGCCAGCAGCTTAGCTAGCGGTTCTCCCTACGAGCAGTACTTC. The variable domain in full, with the rest retrieved from reference TRBV11-2 and TRBJ2-7, is EAGVAQSPRYKIIEKRQSVAFWCNPISGHATLYWYQQILGQGPKLLIQFQNNGVVDDSQLPKDRFSAERLKGVDSTLKIQPAKLEDSAVYLCASSLASGSPYEQYFGPGTRLTVT.